One and the same sample provided the 27 T cell receptor beta chains below, sequenced in a study of blood T cell repertoires in COVID-19. TCRdb's copy holds only in-frame clones and misses some; the assay was immunoSEQ multiplex PCR. The sample includes roughly 260,000 clones, 88% of them seen just once. Sample: peripheral blood. Receptor source: a woman between 25 and 40 years old with COVID-19, enrolled during active disease.

The gene calls are TRBV4-2 and TRBJ2-1, with TRBD2 identical over 13 bases. Trimming removed 0 bases from V and 7 bases from J; junction bases left unmatched: 21. Per germline, CDR1 LGHNA and CDR2 YNFKEQ. There are 22 residues in the CDR3. CDR3 sequence reads: CASSQDSPNTARLAGGKNEQFF. CDR3 nucleotides: TGTGCCAGCAGCCAAGATAGCCCCAACACTGCTAGACTAGCGGGAGGAAAAAATGAGCAGTTCTTC.

V and J are TRBV3-1 (or the pseudogene TRBV3-2) and TRBJ1-2, with TRBD1 identical over 8 bases. This CDR3 has 15 amino acids. Germline lookup yields CDR1 LGHDT and CDR2 YNNKEL (reference sequence). V gave up 6 bases and J gave up 4 bases; unmatched junction bases: 10. CDR3 nucleotides: TGTGCCAGCAGGTTTAGAGGTGACAGGGGCTATGGCTACACCTTC. Amino acids: CASRFRGDRGYGYTF.

V is TRBV5-6 and J is TRBJ1-4; D might be TRBD1 (5 bases). The CDR3 is made up of 14 amino acids. Trimming took off 2 bases at V and 5 bases at J, with 10 bases between the two ends. Germline V lookup: CDR1 SGHDT, CDR2 YYEEEE. For the CDR3, the DNA is TGTGCCAGCAGCTTAAACAGGATAAATGAAAAACTGTTTTTT. It encodes CASSLNRINEKLFF.

This clone has only a few counts. This chain uses TRBV4-2 with TRBJ2-1; 7 bases fit TRBD2. The CDR3 extends over 14 amino acids. Germline CDR1 reads LGHNA; CDR2 reads YNFKEQ. V was pared by 3 bases and J by 5 bases, with 4 bases of the junction left unmatched. CDR3 sequence (DNA): TGTGCCAGCAGCCAGACTAGCAGGAACAATGAGCAGTTCTTC. This codes for CASSQTSRNNEQFF.

This clone was recorded only once. This chain connects TRBV5-6 to TRBJ2-3, with 7 bases fitting TRBD2. From germline, CDR1 is SGHDT and CDR2 YYEEEE. The CDR3 totals 15 residues. Trimming took 4 bases from V and 3 from J; bases not matched to a gene: 8. In nucleotides, the CDR3 is TGTGCCAGCAGCAAGGAGGCGGGAGAGACAGATACGCAGTATTTT. Amino acid sequence: CASSKEAGETDTQYF.

The CDR3 spells CSVDWGQGAHGYTF. The CDR3 DNA reads as TGCAGCGTTGACTGGGGACAGGGGGCACATGGCTACACCTTC. This chain links TRBV29-1 with TRBJ1-2, with TRBD1 matching 12 bases. Germline V gives CDR1 SQVTM, CDR2 ANQGSEA. J gave up 6 bases and V 3 bases, and 5 bases lay outside the gene matches. The CDR3 consists of 14 residues.

The J gene is TRBJ2-2, the V gene TRBV11-3; unclear D gene. V lost 0 bases to trimming and J lost 5 bases, with 7 bases between them. Looked up from germline, CDR1 is SGHNT and CDR2 is YENEEA. The CDR3 extends over 14 amino acids. This chain's CDR3 is CASSLDPGTGELFF. The CDR3 DNA sequence: TGTGCCAGCAGCTTAGACCCCGGTACCGGGGAGCTGTTTTTT.

The chain links TRBV9 to TRBJ1-1; D is uncertain. V was trimmed by 3 bases and J by 3 bases, leaving 12 bases between them. The length of the CDR3 is 14 residues. Germline V lookup: CDR1 SGDLS, CDR2 YYNGEE. CDR3 sequence: CASSGLPGYTEAFF. In nucleotides, the CDR3 is TGTGCCAGCAGCGGCCTCCCGGGGTACACTGAAGCTTTCTTT.

This clone was seen a single time. The chain links TRBV5-1 to TRBJ2-5, with 7 bases that match TRBD1. Germline CDR1 and CDR2: SGHRS and YFSETQ. The CDR3 loop spans 15 amino acids. Losses at the gene ends were 3 bases for V and 1 base for J; bases not matched to a gene: 6. The CDR3 DNA reads TGCGCCAGCAGCTCCTACAGGGGATCCCAAGAGACCCAGTACTTC. This codes for CASSSYRGSQETQYF. The variable domain in full, completed from reference TRBV5-1 and TRBJ2-5, reads KAGVTQTPRYLIKTRGQQVTLSCSPISGHRSVSWYQQTPGQGLQFLFEYFSETQRNKGNFPGRFSGRQFSNSRSEMNVSTLELGDSALYLCASSSYRGSQETQYFGPGTRLLVL.

The chain combines TRBV30 with TRBJ2-7, with 10 positions matching TRBD1. From germline, CDR1 is GTSNPN and CDR2 SVGIG (reference sequence). The CDR3 spans 13 residues. J was trimmed by 0 bases and V by 5 bases; bases with no gene match: 1. Here the CDR3 reads CAWRTGGSYEQYF. CDR3 nucleotide sequence: TGTGCCTGGCGGACAGGGGGCTCCTACGAGCAGTACTTC.

Concerning this clone: A read error may account for a junction end that differs from germline. This chain uses TRBV18 with TRBJ2-7, with 7 bases that match TRBD2. This CDR3 is 14 amino acids long. The germline V gene has CDR1 KGHSH and CDR2 LQKENI. The chain's CDR3 is CASSPRGGTIEQYF. The CDR3, as DNA: TGTGCCAGCTCCCCACGGGGAGGGACGATCGAGCAGTACTTC.

The chain is built from TRBV7-3 and TRBJ2-1, with 11 bases fitting TRBD2. CDR1 SGHTA and CDR2 FQGTGA come from the germline V gene. V shed 1 base, J shed 8 bases, and the junction held 4 bases outside the gene matches. The CDR3 consists of 15 residues. The CDR3 region is CASSLIAGGLDEQFF. In nucleotides, the CDR3 is TGTGCCAGCAGCTTAATAGCGGGAGGGCTGGATGAGCAGTTCTTC.

This sequence joins TRBV6-5 and TRBJ1-6; 11 nucleotides align to TRBD1. This CDR3 spans 15 amino acids. Germline CDR1 MNHEY, CDR2 SVGAGI. V trimming: 0 bases; J trimming: 10 bases; junction bases outside the gene matches: 2. Here the CDR3 DNA reads TGTGCCAGCAGTTACTCGGGGACAGGGGGATCACCCCTCCACTTT. Encoded protein: CASSYSGTGGSPLHF.

V gene TRBV30 combines with J gene TRBJ1-5; D perhaps matches TRBD1 (6 bases). The CDR3 has 16 amino acids. With 0 bases removed from V and 11 bases from J, the gap between germline ends came to 23 bases. In germline, CDR1 is GTSNPN, CDR2 SVGIG (reference sequence). Written as DNA, the CDR3 is TGTGCCTGGAGTGTTCGGCTTGGCACCAAATCAGGGGCCCAGCATTTT. The encoded protein is CAWSVRLGTKSGAQHF.

This clone was seen only once. This chain connects TRBV15 to TRBJ2-2, with D unresolved. Germline loops: CDR1 LNHNV, CDR2 YYDKDF (reference sequence). Between the trimmed V and J ends, which lost 0 bases and 2 bases, there was a span of 13 bases. The CDR3 runs to 17 residues. The CDR3 here is CATSRELTSVNTGELFF. The CDR3 DNA reads as TGTGCCACCAGCAGAGAACTGACATCGGTTAACACCGGGGAGCTGTTTTTT. Together with reference TRBV15 and TRBJ2-2, the CDR3 gives the full variable domain: DAMVIQNPRYQVTQFGKPVTLSCSQTLNHNVMYWYQQKSSQAPKLLFHYYDKDFNNEADTPDNFQSRRPNTSFCFLDIRSPGLGDTAMYLCATSRELTSVNTGELFFGEGSRLTVL.

The DNA for the CDR3 is TGTGCCAGCAGCCAAGTGCGGGAGGGCCGGGAGACCCAGTACTTC. Protein sequence: CASSQVREGRETQYF. This chain connects TRBV3-1 (or the pseudogene TRBV3-2) to TRBJ2-5; 9 nucleotides align to TRBD2. The CDR3 has 15 amino acids. Germline trimming cut 1 base from V and 5 bases from J; bases unmatched to any gene: 5. Germline values: CDR1 LGHDT, CDR2 YNNKEL (reference sequence).

This clone was counted only a few times. DNA of the CDR3: TGCAGCGTTGAACGGGGACAGGGTGGGGAGACCCAGTACTTC. Amino acids: CSVERGQGGETQYF. The rearrangement links TRBV29-1 to TRBJ2-5; TRBD1 matches at 9 bases. In germline, CDR1 is SQVTM, CDR2 ANQGSEA. The CDR3 is 14 amino acids. The V and J ends lost 2 bases and 5 bases, in that order; junction bases with no gene match: 6.

This clone was counted a single time. This chain connects TRBV5-1 to TRBJ2-2, with 10 bases matching TRBD2. The CDR3 has 16 amino acids. Germline V gene lookup returns CDR1 SGHRS and CDR2 YFSETQ. J was trimmed by 7 bases and V by 1 base; bases with no gene match: 7. CDR3 residues: CASSLNALAGDGELFF. For the CDR3, the DNA is TGCGCCAGCAGCTTGAACGCCCTAGCGGGAGACGGGGAGCTGTTTTTT.

This clone was picked up one time. The chain couples TRBV9 to TRBJ2-4; TRBD1 might be the D (5 bases). V was clipped by 3 bases and J by 8 bases, with 15 bases between them. The CDR3 extends over 14 amino acids. Germline V gene sequence: CDR1 SGDLS, CDR2 YYNGEE. This chain's CDR3 is CASSDRQGRDIQYF. In nucleotides, the CDR3 is TGTGCCAGCAGCGACCGTCAGGGTCGGGACATTCAGTACTTC.

V gene TRBV9 combines with J gene TRBJ1-4, with D tentatively TRBD1 (5 bases). This CDR3 region has 16 residues. Per germline, CDR1 SGDLS and CDR2 YYNGEE. V lost 0 bases to trimming and J lost 6 bases, with 15 bases between them. The CDR3 spells CASSVGVREEDEKLFF. The CDR3 nucleotides read TGTGCCAGCAGCGTAGGGGTCAGGGAGGAGGATGAAAAACTGTTTTTT.

V usage is TRBV12-5 and J usage is TRBJ2-5, with 9 bases aligning to TRBD1. The germline V gene has CDR1 LGHNT and CDR2 FRNRAP. Trimming took 7 bases from V and 2 from J; bases not matched to a gene: 5. The CDR3 contains 14 residues. Here the CDR3 reads CASATGTGQETQYF. The CDR3 DNA follows: TGTGCTAGTGCCACCGGGACAGGGCAAGAGACCCAGTACTTC.

The gene calls are TRBV5-6 and TRBJ2-7, with TRBD1 matching 8 bases. Germline CDR1 SGHDT, CDR2 YYEEEE. This CDR3 is built from 13 residues. J lost 7 bases, V lost 1 base, and 4 bases had no gene match. The CDR3: CASSLNRGIEQYF. The CDR3 DNA reads as TGTGCCAGCAGCTTGAACAGGGGGATTGAGCAGTACTTC. Filled out from reference TRBV5-6 and TRBJ2-7, the complete variable domain reads DAGVTQSPTHLIKTRGQQVTLRCSPKSGHDTVSWYQQALGQGPQFIFQYYEEEERQRGNFPDRFSGHQFPNYSSELNVNALLLGDSALYLCASSLNRGIEQYFGPGTRLTVT.

V usage is TRBV4-2 and J usage is TRBJ1-1; D gene uncertain. Germline loops: CDR1 LGHNA, CDR2 YNFKEQ. V was shortened by 3 bases and J by 3 bases, with 11 bases between the two germline ends. This CDR3 is built from 14 residues. The CDR3 here is CASSHNRPDTEAFF. The CDR3 DNA follows: TGTGCCAGCAGCCATAACCGTCCAGACACTGAAGCTTTCTTT.

This clone was observed once. The chain combines TRBV27 with TRBJ1-5; the D gene is possibly TRBD1 (5 bases). The CDR3 is 17 amino acids. The V gene lost 7 bases and the J gene lost 2 bases, with 21 bases spanning the gap. In germline, CDR1 is MNHEY, CDR2 SMNVEV (reference sequence). CDR3 residues: CASTPVGGDAGNQPQHF. CDR3 in DNA: TGTGCCAGCACCCCCGTCGGGGGGGACGCCGGCAATCAGCCCCAGCATTTT.

V usage is TRBV27 and J usage is TRBJ2-7, with 7 bases matching TRBD1. The CDR3 has 13 amino acids. Trimming cost V 8 bases and J 6 bases; bases outside gene matches: 10. Germline V CDR1 and CDR2: MNHEY, SMNVEV (reference sequence). CDR3 sequence (DNA): TGTGCCAGCGCACCGCCGGGACAGTCCGAGCAGTACTTC. Protein product: CASAPPGQSEQYF.

The rearrangement joins TRBV6-5 to TRBJ2-1, with D possibly matching TRBD2 (7 bases). The CDR3 contains 16 residues. Per germline, CDR1 MNHEY and CDR2 SVGAGI. Trimming removed 4 bases from V and 13 bases from J, with 26 bases in between. CDR3: CASSLIFRGGPGAQFF. The CDR3 nucleotides read TGTGCCAGCAGTTTAATCTTTAGGGGAGGGCCAGGGGCCCAGTTCTTC.

This clone is a singleton in its sample. The chain uses TRBV29-1 and TRBJ2-1, with a possible D match to TRBD2 (5 bases). The CDR3 covers 16 residues. The germline V and J ends were trimmed by 0 bases and 1 base, with 13 bases remaining between them. Germline CDR1 SQVTM, CDR2 ANQGSEA. The CDR3 DNA reads TGCAGCGTTGAAGATTACCGAAGCGGATCCTACAATGAGCAGTTCTTC. Encoded protein: CSVEDYRSGSYNEQFF.